Shown below are 17 T cell receptor beta chains from a single sample sequenced in a study of control samples from healthy donors and cancer patients. TCRdb's copy holds only in-frame clones and misses some; the assay was immunoSEQ multiplex PCR. The sample has some 74,000 clones, over 75% seen once. Sequenced sample: blood. Source of these receptors: a woman aged 45-65 years in good health.

The rearrangement joins TRBV11-2 to TRBJ2-1, with 7 bases that match TRBD1. Germline CDR1 and CDR2: SGHAT and FQNNGV. CDR3 length: 15 amino acids. V lost 5 bases and J lost 0; bases outside the gene matches: 4. The CDR3 region is CASSKGTASYNEQFF. The CDR3 bases are TGTGCCAGCAGCAAAGGGACAGCCTCCTACAATGAGCAGTTCTTC.

V gene TRBV20-1 combines with J gene TRBJ1-1; TRBD1 matches at 7 bases. The germline gives CDR1 DFQATT, CDR2 SNEGSKA (reference sequence). CDR3 size: 19 residues. V trimming: 3 bases; J trimming: 5 bases; junction bases outside the gene matches: 24. The CDR3 DNA follows: TGCAGTGCTAGTCGTCCAACAGAGGGGACAGTGGATGGTAAGACTGAAGCTTTCTTT. It yields the protein CSASRPTEGTVDGKTEAFF.

This chain connects TRBV6-5 to TRBJ1-1, with 9 bases lining up with TRBD1. J gave up 9 bases and V 5 bases, and 4 bases lay outside the gene matches. Germline lookup yields CDR1 MNHEY and CDR2 SVGAGI. The CDR3 consists of 12 residues. The CDR3 DNA reads TGTGCCAGCAGTCCACAGGGGGCGCAAGCTTTCTTT. Encoded protein: CASSPQGAQAFF.

This chain uses TRBV4-1 with TRBJ1-5, with a weak D call TRBD1 (5 bases). Germline-derived CDR1 and CDR2 are MGHRA and YSYEKL. The CDR3 is 14 amino acids. Trimming stripped 2 bases from V and 3 bases from J, with 8 bases between. CDR3 in DNA: TGCGCCAGCAGCCAAACGACAGCCAATCAGCCCCAGCATTTT. As protein: CASSQTTANQPQHF.

J is TRBJ1-1 and V is TRBV18, with TRBD1 matching over 7 bases. The CDR3 is made up of 13 amino acids. V lost 5 bases and J lost 3; bases outside the gene matches: 3. The germline V gene encodes CDR1 KGHSH and CDR2 LQKENI. CDR3 region: CASSDRAHTEAFF. As DNA, the CDR3 is TGTGCCAGCTCAGACAGGGCACACACTGAAGCTTTCTTT. Supplemented by reference TRBV18 and TRBJ1-1, the full variable domain reads NAGVMQNPRHLVRRRGQEARLRCSPMKGHSHVYWYRQLPEEGLKFMVYLQKENIIDESGMPKERFSAEFPKEGPSILRIQQVVRGDSAAYFCASSDRAHTEAFFGQGTRLTVV.

The chain recombines TRBV7-2 with TRBJ2-5, with D maybe TRBD2 (5 bases). Germline V CDR1 and CDR2: SGHTA, FQGNSA. This CDR3 comprises 16 residues. Trimming shortened V by 5 bases and J by 4 bases, and 20 bases separated the two germline ends. CDR3 sequence (DNA): TGTGCCAGCAGCACGGAAGGTGGGCTTCGGGGAGAGACCCAGTACTTC. Amino acid sequence: CASSTEGGLRGETQYF.

V and J are TRBV5-1 and TRBJ2-7; D possibly corresponds to TRBD1 (5 bases). V was trimmed by 0 bases and J by 2 bases, leaving 6 bases between them. CDR1 and CDR2 from the germline V gene are SGHRS and YFSETQ. This CDR3 is built from 13 residues. CDR3 sequence reads: CASSLAGTYEQYF. The DNA for the CDR3 is TGCGCCAGCAGCTTGGCAGGGACCTACGAGCAGTACTTC.

The chain has TRBV6-2 or TRBV6-3 and TRBJ1-6, with D uncertain. The V gene lost 1 base and the J gene lost 5 bases, with 3 bases spanning the gap. Germline lookup yields CDR1 MNHEY and CDR2 SVGEGT. This CDR3 is 13 amino acids long. The CDR3 DNA sequence: TGTGCCAGCAGTTACTATAATAATTCACCCCTCCACTTT. Translating gives CASSYYNNSPLHF.

The chain couples TRBV19 to TRBJ2-1; 10 bases match TRBD1. Germline trimming cut 6 bases from V and 7 bases from J; bases unmatched to any gene: 12. The germline V gene encodes CDR1 LNHDA and CDR2 SQIVND (reference sequence). This CDR3 has 16 residues. The CDR3 loop reads CASSSRGQGKGNEQFF. The CDR3 DNA is TGTGCCAGTAGCTCCCGGGGACAGGGGAAAGGAAATGAGCAGTTCTTC.

The chain carries TRBV3-1 (or the pseudogene TRBV3-2) and TRBJ2-2; TRBD2 agrees at 11 bases. CDR1 and CDR2 (germline): LGHDT, YNNKEL (reference sequence). V lost 3 bases to trimming and J lost 3 bases; unmatched junction nucleotides: 0. The CDR3 runs to 15 residues. CDR3 coding DNA: TGTGCCAGCAGCCAGGGACTAGCGGACACCGGGGAGCTGTTTTTT. Residues: CASSQGLADTGELFF.

This rearrangement joins TRBV30 to TRBJ2-3; D perhaps matches TRBD1 (5 bases). This CDR3 has 16 amino acids. Germline lookup yields CDR1 GTSNPN and CDR2 SVGIG (reference sequence). Trimming removed 2 bases from V and 3 bases from J, with 18 bases in between. This CDR3 reads CAWSPFAGLATDTQYF. CDR3 DNA sequence: TGTGCCTGGAGTCCCTTCGCAGGGCTTGCGACAGATACGCAGTATTTT.

This chain connects TRBV5-6 to TRBJ1-2; D is perhaps TRBD1 (5 bases). The CDR3 is 18 amino acids. Germline V gives CDR1 SGHDT, CDR2 YYEEEE. The ends were cut back, 0 bases at V and 1 base at J, with 19 bases in the middle. The CDR3 loop reads CASSLDLARGDLNYGYTF. CDR3 nucleotide sequence: TGTGCCAGCAGCTTGGATCTTGCACGGGGGGATCTTAACTATGGCTACACCTTC.

The chain recombines TRBV7-6 with TRBJ2-3; a weak D match, TRBD1 (6 bases). The CDR3 extends over 15 amino acids. The germline V gene has CDR1 SGHVS and CDR2 FNYEAQ. V was trimmed by 4 bases and J by 2 bases, leaving 13 bases between them. CDR3 nucleotide sequence: TGTGCCAGCAGCTCCGTAGGACAGTCCACAGATACGCAGTATTTT. Protein sequence: CASSSVGQSTDTQYF.

The V and J genes are TRBV5-5 and TRBJ1-2; the D is unclear. Between the trimmed V and J ends, which lost 4 bases and 2 bases, there was a span of 9 bases. This CDR3 has 13 residues. Germline CDR1 and CDR2: SGHKS and YYEKEE (reference sequence). CDR3 coding DNA: TGTGCCAGCAGCCCCGGCGGGAACTATGGCTACACCTTC. It codes for CASSPGGNYGYTF.

This rearrangement joins TRBV19 to TRBJ1-1; D ambiguous. Trimming stripped 3 bases from V and 8 bases from J, with 7 bases between. The CDR3 runs 11 residues. From germline, CDR1 is LNHDA and CDR2 SQIVND (reference sequence). The CDR3 bases are TGTGCCAGTAGTATTTTTGGCGAAGCTTTCTTT. Translated: CASSIFGEAFF. The whole variable domain, remainder taken from reference TRBV19 and TRBJ1-1, is DGGITQSPKYLFRKEGQNVTLSCEQNLNHDAMYWYRQDPGQGLRLIYYSQIVNDFQKGDIAEGYSVSREKKESFPLTVTSAQKNPTAFYLCASSIFGEAFFGQGTRLTVV.

The chain recombines TRBV19 with TRBJ1-4; no definite D call. The V gene's germline CDR1 is LNHDA and CDR2 SQIVND (reference sequence). The CDR3 has 14 residues. Trimming left V 8 bases short and J 0 bases short, with 10 bases between. For the CDR3, the DNA is TGTGCCAGTGCTTCACTGGCAACTAATGAAAAACTGTTTTTT. This sequence encodes CASASLATNEKLFF.

V and J are TRBV7-8 and TRBJ1-1; D unclear. CDR1 SGHVS and CDR2 FQNEAQ come from the germline V gene. With 5 bases removed from V and 6 bases from J, the gap between germline ends came to 25 bases. This CDR3 has 17 amino acids. CDR3 in DNA: TGTGCCAGCAGCCCACACGTCTCCGGGCAGGTCGGCGCTGAAGCTTTCTTT. Its protein is CASSPHVSGQVGAEAFF.